A single sample is the source of the 2 T cell receptor beta chains below, sequenced in a study of shared clonotypes between healthy human individuals. Repertoires were generated with immunoSEQ multiplex PCR, while TCRdb's copy carries only in-frame clones and drops some. In the table there are 2 million to 2.5 million clones, almost 96% of which are singletons. Sequencing was carried out using naive CD4+ T cells sorted from blood. Subset reported: CD45RA+ positively selected. These receptors were collected from a man between 18 and 35 years old in good health.

CDR3 in amino acids: CASSSGLLQETQYF. As DNA, the CDR3 is TGTGCCAGCAGCTCGGGACTTTTACAAGAGACCCAGTACTTC. The chain recombines TRBV11-2 with TRBJ2-5; D possibly corresponds to TRBD2 (6 bases). This CDR3 spans 14 amino acids. Between the trimmed V and J ends, which lost 4 bases and 2 bases, there was a span of 11 bases. Germline CDR1 is SGHAT and CDR2 is FQNNGV.

The chain carries TRBV27 and TRBJ2-3; 11 bases are shared with TRBD1. Germline trimming cut 8 bases from V and 4 bases from J; bases unmatched to any gene: 11. This CDR3 contains 16 residues. Germline CDR1 and CDR2: MNHEY and SMNVEV (reference sequence). In nucleotides, the CDR3 is TGTGCCAGCCATTCAAGATCGGGACAGGGGGCAGATACGCAGTATTTT. This sequence encodes CASHSRSGQGADTQYF.